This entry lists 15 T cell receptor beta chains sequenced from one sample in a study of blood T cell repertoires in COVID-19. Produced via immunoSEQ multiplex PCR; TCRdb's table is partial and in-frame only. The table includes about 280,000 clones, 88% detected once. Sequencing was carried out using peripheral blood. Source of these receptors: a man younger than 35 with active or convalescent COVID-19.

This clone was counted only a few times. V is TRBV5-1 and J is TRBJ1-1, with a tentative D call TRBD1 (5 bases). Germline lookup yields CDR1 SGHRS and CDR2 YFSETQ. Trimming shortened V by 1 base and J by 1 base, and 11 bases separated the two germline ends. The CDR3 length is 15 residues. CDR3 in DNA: TGCGCCAGCAGCTTGATGGACATAGAGAACACTGAAGCTTTCTTT. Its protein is CASSLMDIENTEAFF.

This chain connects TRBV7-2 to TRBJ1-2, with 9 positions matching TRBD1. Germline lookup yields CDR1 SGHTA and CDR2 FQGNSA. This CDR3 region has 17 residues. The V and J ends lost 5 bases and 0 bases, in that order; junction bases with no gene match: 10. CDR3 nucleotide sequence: TGTGCCAGCAGCACCACAGGGGGCCTAGCAGCTAACTATGGCTACACCTTC. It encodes CASSTTGGLAANYGYTF.

The DNA of the CDR3 is TGTGCCAGCGGGGGACAGGGCCCAGATACGCAGTATTTT. Residues: CASGGQGPDTQYF. The chain links TRBV6-6 to TRBJ2-3; 9 nucleotides align to TRBD1. There are 13 residues in the CDR3. Germline CDR1 is MNHNY and CDR2 is SVGAGI (reference sequence). J was trimmed by 4 bases and V by 8 bases; bases with no gene match: 4.

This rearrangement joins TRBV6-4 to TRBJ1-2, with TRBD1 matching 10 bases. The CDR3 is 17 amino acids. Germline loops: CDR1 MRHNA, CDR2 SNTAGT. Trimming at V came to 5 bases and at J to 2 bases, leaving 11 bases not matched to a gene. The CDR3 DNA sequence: TGTGCCAGCAGTACCGGGGTCGGGGACAGGGGAAACTATGGCTACACCTTC. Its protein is CASSTGVGDRGNYGYTF.

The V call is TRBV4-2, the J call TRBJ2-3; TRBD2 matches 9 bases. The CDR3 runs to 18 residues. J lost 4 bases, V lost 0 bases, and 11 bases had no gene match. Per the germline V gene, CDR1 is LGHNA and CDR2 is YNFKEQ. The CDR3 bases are TGTGCCAGCAGCCAAGAAGGGCCGGCGGGGGGGCCTTCAGATACGCAGTATTTT. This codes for CASSQEGPAGGPSDTQYF.

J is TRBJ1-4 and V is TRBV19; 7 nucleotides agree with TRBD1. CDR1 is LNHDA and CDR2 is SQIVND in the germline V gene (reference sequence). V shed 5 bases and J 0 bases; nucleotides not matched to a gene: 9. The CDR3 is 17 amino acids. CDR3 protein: CASSPRDSASTNEKLFF. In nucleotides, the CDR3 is TGTGCCAGTAGTCCCCGGGACAGCGCGTCAACTAATGAAAAACTGTTTTTT. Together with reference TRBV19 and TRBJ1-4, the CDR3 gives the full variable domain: DGGITQSPKYLFRKEGQNVTLSCEQNLNHDAMYWYRQDPGQGLRLIYYSQIVNDFQKGDIAEGYSVSREKKESFPLTVTSAQKNPTAFYLCASSPRDSASTNEKLFFGSGTQLSVL.

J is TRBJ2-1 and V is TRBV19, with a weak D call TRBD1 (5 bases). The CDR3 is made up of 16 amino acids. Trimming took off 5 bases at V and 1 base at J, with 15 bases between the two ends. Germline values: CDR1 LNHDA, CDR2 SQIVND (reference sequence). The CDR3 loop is CASSLSGQGSYNEQFF. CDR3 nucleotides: TGTGCCAGTAGTCTCTCAGGGCAAGGATCCTACAATGAGCAGTTCTTC.

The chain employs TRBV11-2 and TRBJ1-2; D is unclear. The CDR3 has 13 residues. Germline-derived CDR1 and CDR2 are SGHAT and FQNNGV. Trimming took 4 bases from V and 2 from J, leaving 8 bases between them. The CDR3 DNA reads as TGTGCCAGCAGCTGGGAGGGAAACTATGGCTACACCTTC. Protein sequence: CASSWEGNYGYTF.

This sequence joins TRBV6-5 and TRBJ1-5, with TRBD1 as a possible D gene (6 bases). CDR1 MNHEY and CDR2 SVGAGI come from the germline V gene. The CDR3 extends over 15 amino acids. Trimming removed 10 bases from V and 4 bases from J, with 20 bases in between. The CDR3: CATSLSGGGNQPQHF. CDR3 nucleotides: TGTGCCACGTCACTTTCGGGAGGGGGTAATCAGCCCCAGCATTTT.

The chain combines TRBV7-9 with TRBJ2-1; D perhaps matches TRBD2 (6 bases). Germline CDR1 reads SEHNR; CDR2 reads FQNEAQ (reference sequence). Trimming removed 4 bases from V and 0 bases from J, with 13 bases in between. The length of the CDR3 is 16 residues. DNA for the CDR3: TGTGCCAGCAGCTATATTCGGGGGAGCTCCTACAATGAGCAGTTCTTC. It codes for CASSYIRGSSYNEQFF.

CDR3 sequence (DNA): TGTGCCAGCAGTCTGGGACAGGGGGCTACGAACACTGAAGCTTTCTTT. Residues: CASSLGQGATNTEAFF. The chain uses TRBV27 and TRBJ1-1; 12 nucleotides align to TRBD1. The ends lost 5 bases at V and 1 base at J; junction bases unmatched: 5. The CDR3 is 16 residues long. From germline, CDR1 is MNHEY and CDR2 SMNVEV (reference sequence).

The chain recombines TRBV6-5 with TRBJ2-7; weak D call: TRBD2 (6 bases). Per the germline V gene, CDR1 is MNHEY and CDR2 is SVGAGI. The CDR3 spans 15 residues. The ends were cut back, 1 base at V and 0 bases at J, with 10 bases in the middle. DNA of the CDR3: TGTGCCAGCAGTTACTTCCCCGGGAGCTCCTACGAGCAGTACTTC. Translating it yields CASSYFPGSSYEQYF.

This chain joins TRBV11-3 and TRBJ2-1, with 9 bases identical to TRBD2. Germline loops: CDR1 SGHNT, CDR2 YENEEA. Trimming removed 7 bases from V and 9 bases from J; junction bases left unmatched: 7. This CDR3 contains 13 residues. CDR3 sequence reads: CASNVGAGGEQFF. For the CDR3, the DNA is TGTGCCAGCAACGTGGGAGCGGGGGGTGAGCAGTTCTTC.

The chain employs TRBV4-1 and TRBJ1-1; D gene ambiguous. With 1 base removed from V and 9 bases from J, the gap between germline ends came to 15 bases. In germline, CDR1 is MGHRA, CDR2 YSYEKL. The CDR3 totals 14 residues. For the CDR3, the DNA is TGCGCCAGCAGCCAAGTTTCTCACGACAAAAAAGCTTTCTTT. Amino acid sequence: CASSQVSHDKKAFF.

The CDR3 loop reads CASSSGQGKTQYF. The CDR3 DNA reads as TGTGCCAGCAGCTCCGGACAGGGAAAGACCCAGTACTTC. The chain links TRBV7-9 to TRBJ2-5; 8 bases fit TRBD1. V was clipped by 4 bases and J by 6 bases; unmatched bases: 4. The CDR3 is 13 amino acids. Germline V gene data show CDR1 as SEHNR and CDR2 as FQNEAQ (reference sequence).